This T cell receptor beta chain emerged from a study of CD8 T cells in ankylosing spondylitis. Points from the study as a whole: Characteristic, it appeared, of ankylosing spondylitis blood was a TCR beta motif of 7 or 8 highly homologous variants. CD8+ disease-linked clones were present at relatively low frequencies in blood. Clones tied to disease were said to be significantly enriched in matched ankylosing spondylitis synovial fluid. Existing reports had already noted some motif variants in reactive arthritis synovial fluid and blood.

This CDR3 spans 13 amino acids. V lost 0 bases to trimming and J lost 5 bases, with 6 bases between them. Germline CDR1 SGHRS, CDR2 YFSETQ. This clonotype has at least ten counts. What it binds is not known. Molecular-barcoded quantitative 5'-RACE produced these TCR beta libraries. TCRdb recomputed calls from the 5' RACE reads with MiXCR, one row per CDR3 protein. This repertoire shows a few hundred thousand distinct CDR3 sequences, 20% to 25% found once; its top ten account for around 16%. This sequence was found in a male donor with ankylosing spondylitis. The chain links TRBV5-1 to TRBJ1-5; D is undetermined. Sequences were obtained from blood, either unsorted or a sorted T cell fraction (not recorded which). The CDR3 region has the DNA TGCGCCAGCAGCTTGGCCGGGGATCAGCCCCAGCATTTT. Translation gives CASSLAGDQPQHF.